These T cell receptor beta chains were read from a single sample in a study of cytomegalovirus exposure and HLA in healthy donors. TCRdb's table, derived via immunoSEQ multiplex PCR, lists solely in-frame clones and lacks some. Among about 65,000 clones listed, 62% were seen once. The specimen was PBMCs. Receptors originate from a man in his thirties or forties in good health and CMV-seronegative. CDR3s include the opening cysteine and the closing phenylalanine or tryptophan. D genes are given only for firm matches. Not all rows give a size; the values are once, few, many and, for expanded clones, a class.

>TRBV5-4|NA|NA|TRBJ2-2
TGTGCCAGCAGCGCCGCCCCGACAGGCGTGAACACCGGGGAGCTGTTTTTT
CASSAAPTGVNTGELFF
>TRBV4-1|TRBD2|NA|TRBJ2-5
TGCGCCAGCAGCCAGCGAATAACACTAGCGGCAACCCAAGAGACCCAGTACTTC
CASSQRITLAATQETQYF
>TRBV23-1|TRBD1|NA|TRBJ2-6
TGCGCCAACAAAGGGGGGACAGGGGAAACTGGGGCCAACGTCCTGACTTTC
CANKGGTGETGANVLTF
>TRBV4-2|TRBD2|NA|TRBJ2-3
TGTGCCAGCAGCCAAGATCTGGGCGGGGGAGGCACAGATACGCAGTATTTT
CASSQDLGGGGTDTQYF
>TRBV25-1|TRBD2|NA|TRBJ2-5
TGTGCCAGCAAACTAGCGAACCAAGAGACCCAGTACTTC
CASKLANQETQYF
>TRBV7-8|TRBD1|NA|TRBJ1-4
TGTGCCACGTTGGGACAGCCTAATGAAAAACTGTTTTTT
CATLGQPNEKLFF
>TRBV10-3|NA|few|TRBJ1-1
TGTGCCATCAGTGAGTCTGCTGGCCAGGGAGGGACTGAAGCTTTCTTT
CAISESAGQGGTEAFF
>TRBV7-8|TRBD1|NA|TRBJ2-2
TGTGCCAGCAGCAGCGAAGGGGGCGTGAACACCGGGGAGCTGTTTTTT
CASSSEGGVNTGELFF
>TRBV5-4|TRBD2|once|TRBJ2-7
TGTGCCAGCAGCTCCGGGACTAGCGGAGCCGACTACTACGAGCAGTACTTC
CASSSGTSGADYYEQYF
>TRBV5-1|TRBD1|NA|TRBJ2-1
TGCGCCAGCAGCTCTGAGGGACAGGGGGACTACAATGAGCAGTTCTTC
CASSSEGQGDYNEQFF
>TRBV13|NA|NA|TRBJ1-2
TGTGCCAGCAGCTTGGGCAGTAACTATGGCTACACCTTC
CASSLGSNYGYTF
>TRBV4-1|TRBD1|once|TRBJ1-4
TGCGCCAGCAGCCACGATCCGACCGGGACAGGGGGCTTTGCAACTAATGAAAAACTGTTTTTT
CASSHDPTGTGGFATNEKLFF
>TRBV7-8|TRBD1|NA|TRBJ1-2
TGTGCCAGCAGCTTAGTCCCGGGACAGGGCGGTAATGGCTACACCTTC
CASSLVPGQGGNGYTF
>TRBV7-2|NA|NA|TRBJ1-5
TGTGCCAGCAGCTTAGTTGTAAATCAGCCCCAGCATTTT
CASSLVVNQPQHF
>TRBV29-1|TRBD2|NA|TRBJ2-2
TGCAGCGTGACCGGGACTACTAACACCGGGGAGCTGTTTTTT
CSVTGTTNTGELFF
>TRBV9|NA|NA|TRBJ2-3
TGTGCCAGCAGCGACCTACTAGACTACACAGATACGCAGTATTTT
CASSDLLDYTDTQYF
>TRBV30|NA|NA|TRBJ2-1
TGTGCCTGGAGCCGAGGTCGGGGGGCCGATGAGCAGTTCTTC
CAWSRGRGADEQFF
>TRBV6-1|TRBD1|NA|TRBJ1-5
TGTGCCAGCAGACTAGACAGGGCCAACAATCAGCCCCAGCATTTT
CASRLDRANNQPQHF